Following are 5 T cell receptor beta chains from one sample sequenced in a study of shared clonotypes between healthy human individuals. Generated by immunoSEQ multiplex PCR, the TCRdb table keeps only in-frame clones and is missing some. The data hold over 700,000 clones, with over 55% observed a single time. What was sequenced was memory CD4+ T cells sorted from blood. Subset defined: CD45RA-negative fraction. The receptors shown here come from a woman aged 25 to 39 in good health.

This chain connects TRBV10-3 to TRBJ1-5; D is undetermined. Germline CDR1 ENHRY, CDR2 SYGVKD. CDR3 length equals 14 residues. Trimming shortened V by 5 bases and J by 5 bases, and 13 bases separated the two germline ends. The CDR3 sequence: CAISKSEGDQPQHF. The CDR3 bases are TGTGCCATCAGTAAGAGCGAAGGTGATCAGCCCCAGCATTTT.

Here the CDR3 DNA reads TGCGCCAGCAGCTTGGTCGGGCCCGCGACCGAGCAGTACTTC. This sequence encodes CASSLVGPATEQYF. V and J are TRBV5-1 and TRBJ2-7; no definite D call. The CDR3 totals 14 residues. V was clipped by 0 bases and J by 6 bases, with 13 bases between them. Germline CDR1 is SGHRS and CDR2 is YFSETQ.

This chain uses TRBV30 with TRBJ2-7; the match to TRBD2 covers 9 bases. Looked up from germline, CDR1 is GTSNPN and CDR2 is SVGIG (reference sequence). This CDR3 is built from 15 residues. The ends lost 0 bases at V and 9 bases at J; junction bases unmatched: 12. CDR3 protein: CAWSVMTSGRIRQYF. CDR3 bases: TGTGCCTGGAGTGTGATGACTAGCGGACGAATCCGGCAGTACTTC.

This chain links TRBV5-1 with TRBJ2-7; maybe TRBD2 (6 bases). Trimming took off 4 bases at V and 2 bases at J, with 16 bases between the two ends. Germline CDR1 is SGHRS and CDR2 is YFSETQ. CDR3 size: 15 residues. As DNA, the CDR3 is TGCGCCAGCAGCAGCGCTCCTAGCGTTACCTACGAGCAGTACTTC. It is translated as CASSSAPSVTYEQYF. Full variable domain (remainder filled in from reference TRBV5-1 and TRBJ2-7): KAGVTQTPRYLIKTRGQQVTLSCSPISGHRSVSWYQQTPGQGLQFLFEYFSETQRNKGNFPGRFSGRQFSNSRSEMNVSTLELGDSALYLCASSSAPSVTYEQYFGPGTRLTVT.

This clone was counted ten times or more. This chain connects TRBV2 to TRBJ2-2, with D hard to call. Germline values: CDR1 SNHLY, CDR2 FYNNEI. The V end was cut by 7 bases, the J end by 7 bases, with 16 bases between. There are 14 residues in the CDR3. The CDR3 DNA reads TGTGCCAGCAAAATGGAAAACGAGGTCGGGGAGCTGTTTTTT. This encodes CASKMENEVGELFF.